This is a list of T cell receptor beta chains from one sample in a study of beta chain features in type 1 diabetes. Data came from immunoSEQ multiplex PCR; TCRdb stores just in-frame clones and leaves some out. Found here are roughly 340,000 clones, around 12% of them singletons; the top ten hold around 0.0099%. Sequencing was performed on naive CD4+ T cells from blood. All receptors come from a young woman with type 1 diabetes. Both conserved end residues are trimmed from each CDR3.

TRBJ2-7	TRBV2	ASSEEGEQY
TRBJ2-3	TRBV7-6	ASSRSGVTDTQY
TRBJ2-1	TRBV11-2	ASSLGGSTYNEQF
TRBJ1-6	TRBV5-6	ASTPGAHGSPLH
TRBJ2-3	TRBV29-1	SVDVGRTDTQY
TRBJ2-1	TRBV20-1	SAKLHNEQF
TRBJ2-3	TRBV5-1	ASSSPRQGTDTQY
TRBJ2-1	TRBV7-2	ASSPQTQTSGWQF
TRBJ2-7	TRBV4-1	ASQAGVGSYEQY
TRBJ2-5	TRBV7-2	ASSLPSTQETQY
TRBJ2-7	TRBV30	AWSSSGYEQY
TRBJ1-5	TRBV6-6	ASSSGTGGHQPQH
TRBJ2-3	TRBV29-1	SVATGLRTDTQY
TRBJ1-1	TRBV28	ASSLVTPPTAAF
TRBJ2-1	TRBV30	AWSMAGPRMYNEQF
TRBJ2-4	TRBV10-3	AISESDRVDIQY
TRBJ2-1	TRBV6-5	ASSYRGQGTEQF
TRBJ2-7	TRBV6-6	ASEGAGGHDEQY
TRBJ2-5	TRBV30	AWSVQGAETQY
TRBJ1-2	TRBV6-5	ASSPGQGTYGYT
TRBJ2-7	TRBV18	ASSPGTEAYEQY
TRBJ2-7	TRBV7-9	ASSLTSGYEQY
TRBJ2-3	TRBV11-2	ASSFLATDTQY
TRBJ2-5	TRBV6-6	ASIGLARETQY
TRBJ2-3	TRBV11-1	ASSPFGLARTDTQY
TRBJ2-7	TRBV30	AWESGTVGEQY
TRBJ2-7	TRBV14	ASSSRREQY
TRBJ1-1	TRBV4-3	ASSLDYSGNTEAF
TRBJ2-1	TRBV25-1	ASSDGLAGTNEQF
TRBJ2-3	TRBV30	AWRRGRDTQY
TRBJ1-1	TRBV9	ASSGGQKNTEAF
TRBJ2-7	TRBV7-2	ASSKRTVTPYEQY
TRBJ2-3	TRBV13	ASSPGTGGRRTQY
TRBJ1-5	TRBV19	ASVSAPDRVQPQH
TRBJ1-2	TRBV7-3	ASSAGANYGYT
TRBJ1-2	TRBV15	ATSRDGSPSGYGYT